A selection of T cell receptor beta chains follows, all from one sample in a study of CD8 T cells in ankylosing spondylitis. TCRdb reprocessed the 5' RACE reads with MiXCR, giving one entry per CDR3 protein. The sample includes a few hundred thousand distinct CDR3 sequences, 15% to 20% seen only once; the top ten take roughly a third. Source material: blood, either unsorted or a sorted T cell fraction (not recorded which). All receptors derive from a male donor with ankylosing spondylitis or in good health (not recorded which). CDR3s include the opening cysteine and the closing phenylalanine or tryptophan. D genes are given only for firm matches. Some rows have no size entry. The others give once, few or many, or a class for an expanded clone.

size,V,J,D,CDR3,DNA
few,TRBV4-1,TRBJ2-1,.,CASSQDPPGGVGHNEQFF,TGCGCCAGCAGCCAAGACCCCCCGGGGGGCGTGGGCCACAATGAGCAGTTCTTC
.,TRBV6-5,TRBJ1-5,.,CASSSGGLQPQHF,TGTGCCAGCAGTTCGGGGGGGCTTCAGCCCCAGCATTTT
many,TRBV29-1,TRBJ2-7,TRBD1,CSVRQGTYEQYF,TGCAGCGTACGACAGGGTACCTACGAGCAGTACTTC
once,TRBV29-1,TRBJ2-7,.,CSVGITDYEQYF,TGCAGCGTAGGCATTACGGACTACGAGCAGTACTTC
few,TRBV20-1,TRBJ2-7,TRBD1,CSAPTGGGEQYF,TGCAGTGCGCCGACAGGGGGAGGCGAGCAGTACTTC
.,TRBV4-1,TRBJ2-2,.,CASSQGFYTGELFF,TGCGCCAGCAGCCAAGGGTTTTACACCGGGGAGCTGTTTTTT
.,TRBV29-1,TRBJ2-4,.,CSVEVPLTVETKNIQYF,TGCAGCGTTGAAGTTCCATTGACAGTCGAGACCAAAAACATTCAGTACTTC
many,TRBV29-1,TRBJ2-1,.,CSVDEFEQFF,TGCAGCGTTGATGAGTTTGAGCAGTTCTTC
.,TRBV6-2/TRBV6-3,TRBJ2-5,TRBD2,CASSYHGLAGMGETQYF,TGTGCCAGCAGTTACCACGGACTAGCGGGCATGGGGGAGACCCAGTACTTC
few,TRBV7-2,TRBJ2-7,.,CASSLDLGPRQYF,TGTGCCAGCAGCTTAGATTTGGGACCAAGGCAGTACTTC
.,TRBV20-1,TRBJ2-1,.,CSARWNEQFF,TGCAGTGCCCGATGGAATGAGCAGTTCTTC
few,TRBV20-1,TRBJ2-3,.,CSARARGRDTQYF,TGCAGTGCTAGGGCCAGGGGCCGAGATACGCAGTATTTT
.,TRBV12-3/TRBV12-4,TRBJ2-3,.,CASSLGPGTGFGTDTQYF,TGTGCCAGCAGTTTAGGACCAGGAACTGGTTTCGGCACAGATACGCAGTATTTT
.,TRBV20-1,TRBJ2-7,TRBD1,CSALKDRDYEQYF,TGCAGTGCCCTAAAGGACAGGGACTACGAGCAGTACTTC
few,TRBV5-1,TRBJ1-1,.,CASSLLTDDTEAFF,TGCGCCAGCAGCTTGTTGACAGATGACACTGAAGCTTTCTTT
few,TRBV6-1,TRBJ2-2,.,CASSDHTLNTGELFF,TGTGCCAGCAGTGACCACACCTTGAACACCGGGGAGCTGTTTTTT
many,TRBV12-3/TRBV12-4,TRBJ2-7,TRBD2,CASSPTSGLPYEQYF,TGTGCCAGCAGTCCAACTAGCGGGCTCCCCTACGAGCAGTACTTC
few,TRBV14,TRBJ2-5,.,CASSRLTETQETQYF,TGTGCCAGCAGCCGCTTGACGGAGACTCAAGAGACCCAGTACTTC
many,TRBV7-8,TRBJ2-2,.,CASSLISAGANTGELFF,TGTGCCAGCAGCTTAATAAGCGCAGGGGCCAACACCGGGGAGCTGTTTTTT
few,TRBV4-3,TRBJ1-1,TRBD1,CASRNRGNTEAFF,TGCGCCAGCAGGAACAGGGGAAACACTGAAGCTTTCTTT
many,TRBV29-1,TRBJ2-1,.,CSVEGHEQFF,TGCAGCGTTGAGGGTCATGAGCAGTTCTTC
few,TRBV27,TRBJ2-5,.,CASSSIEKETQYF,TGTGCCAGCAGTTCAATAGAGAAAGAGACCCAGTACTTC
few,TRBV7-9,TRBJ1-1,.,CASSLGTADEAFF,TGTGCCAGCAGCTTAGGTACAGCCGATGAAGCTTTCTTT
few,TRBV9,TRBJ2-1,TRBD2,CASSVVAGMPHEQFF,TGTGCCAGCAGCGTAGTAGCGGGAATGCCCCATGAGCAGTTCTTC
.,TRBV29-1,TRBJ2-7,.,CSVVTDYYEQYF,TGCAGCGTGGTGACAGACTATTACGAGCAGTACTTC
many,TRBV11-2,TRBJ2-7,.,CASSFGPSYEQYF,TGTGCCAGCAGTTTTGGGCCCTCCTACGAGCAGTACTTC
.,TRBV5-1,TRBJ2-5,.,CASSSPGRQIQETQYF,TGCGCCAGCAGCTCACCGGGACGCCAAATCCAAGAGACCCAGTACTTC
many,TRBV20-1,TRBJ1-2,.,CSALTGRSYTF,TGCAGTGCTCTGACGGGGAGAAGCTACACCTTC
.,TRBV14,TRBJ2-1,TRBD1,CASSQETGTFRNEQFF,TGTGCCAGCAGCCAAGAGACAGGGACCTTTCGGAATGAGCAGTTCTTC
few,TRBV12-3/TRBV12-4,TRBJ2-1,TRBD2,CASSRVASGNEQFF,TGTGCCAGCAGCCGTGTGGCTAGCGGCAATGAGCAGTTCTTC